This paragraph reports one T cell receptor beta chain. CDR1 is MRHNA, CDR2 SNTAGT, per germline. There are 11 residues in the CDR3. The ends were cut back, 10 bases at V and 6 bases at J, with 12 bases in the middle. This sample was included in a study of OX40 agonist ivuxolimab in advanced cancers. Assay used: immunoSEQ multiplex PCR; TCRdb lists only in-frame clones, some missing. The table records tens of thousands of clones, approximately 85% of them present only once. The TCR originated in an adult with an advanced solid tumor such as melanoma, head and neck, liver or kidney cancer. The V call is TRBV6-4, the J call TRBJ1-2; D gene ambiguous. The material was CD4+ or CD8+ T cells sorted from blood, obtained in a trial of the OX40 agonist ivuxolimab. The CDR3 is CATPVRDGYTF. The CDR3 DNA reads as TGTGCCACCCCAGTTAGAGATGGCTACACCTTC.